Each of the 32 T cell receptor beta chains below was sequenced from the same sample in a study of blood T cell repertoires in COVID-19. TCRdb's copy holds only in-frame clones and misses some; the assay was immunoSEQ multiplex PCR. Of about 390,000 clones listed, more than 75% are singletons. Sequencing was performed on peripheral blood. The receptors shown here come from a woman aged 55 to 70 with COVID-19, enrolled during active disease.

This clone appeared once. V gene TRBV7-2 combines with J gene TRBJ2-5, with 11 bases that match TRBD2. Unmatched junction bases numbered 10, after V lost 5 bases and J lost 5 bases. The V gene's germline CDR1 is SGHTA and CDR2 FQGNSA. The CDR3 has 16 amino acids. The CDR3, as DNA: TGTGCCAGCAGCACTCGACTAGCGGGGAACTCGGAGACCCAGTACTTC. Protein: CASSTRLAGNSETQYF.

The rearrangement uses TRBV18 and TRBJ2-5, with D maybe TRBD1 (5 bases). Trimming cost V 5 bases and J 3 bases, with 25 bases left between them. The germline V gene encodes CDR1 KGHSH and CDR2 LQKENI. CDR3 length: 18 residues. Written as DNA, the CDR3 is TGTGCCAGCTCAGGACGAGTCACAGGCAAAGTAATTAAAGAGACCCAGTACTTC. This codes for CASSGRVTGKVIKETQYF.

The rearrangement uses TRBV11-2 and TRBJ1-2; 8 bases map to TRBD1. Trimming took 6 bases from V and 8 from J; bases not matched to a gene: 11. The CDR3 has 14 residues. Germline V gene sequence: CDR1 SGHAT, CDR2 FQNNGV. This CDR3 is CASRTAGGASGYTF. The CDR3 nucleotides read TGTGCCAGCAGAACAGCAGGGGGCGCTTCCGGCTACACCTTC. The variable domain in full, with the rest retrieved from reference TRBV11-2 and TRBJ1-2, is EAGVAQSPRYKIIEKRQSVAFWCNPISGHATLYWYQQILGQGPKLLIQFQNNGVVDDSQLPKDRFSAERLKGVDSTLKIQPAKLEDSAVYLCASRTAGGASGYTFGSGTRLTVV.

Here the CDR3 DNA reads TGTGCCAGCAGCCAGGGACAGTTTTACACTGAAGCTTTCTTT. It yields the protein CASSQGQFYTEAFF. This chain uses TRBV14 with TRBJ1-1; 7 bases are shared with TRBD1. With V trimmed by 3 bases and J by 3 bases, 4 bases remained unmatched. The CDR3 has 14 residues. CDR1 is SGHDN and CDR2 is FVKESK in the germline V gene.

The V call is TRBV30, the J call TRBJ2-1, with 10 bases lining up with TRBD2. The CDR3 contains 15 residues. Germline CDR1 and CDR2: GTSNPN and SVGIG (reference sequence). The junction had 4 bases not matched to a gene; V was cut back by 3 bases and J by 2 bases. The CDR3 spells CAWRLLAGPYNEQFF. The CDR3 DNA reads TGTGCCTGGAGGTTACTAGCGGGGCCCTACAATGAGCAGTTCTTC.

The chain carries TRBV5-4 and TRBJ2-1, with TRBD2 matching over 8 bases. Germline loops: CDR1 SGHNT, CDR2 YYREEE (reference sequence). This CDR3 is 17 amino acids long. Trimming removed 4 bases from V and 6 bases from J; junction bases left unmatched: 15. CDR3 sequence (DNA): TGTGCCAGCAGCCAGCCGGGGCGGGGGGTGTCACGCAATGAGCAGTTCTTC. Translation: CASSQPGRGVSRNEQFF.

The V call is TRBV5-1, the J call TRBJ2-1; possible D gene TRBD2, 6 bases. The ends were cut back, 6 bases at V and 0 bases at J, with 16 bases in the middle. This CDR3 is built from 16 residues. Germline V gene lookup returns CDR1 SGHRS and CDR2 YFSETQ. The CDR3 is CASKPRGANSYNEQFF. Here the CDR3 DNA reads TGCGCCAGCAAGCCCCGCGGGGCTAACTCCTACAATGAGCAGTTCTTC.

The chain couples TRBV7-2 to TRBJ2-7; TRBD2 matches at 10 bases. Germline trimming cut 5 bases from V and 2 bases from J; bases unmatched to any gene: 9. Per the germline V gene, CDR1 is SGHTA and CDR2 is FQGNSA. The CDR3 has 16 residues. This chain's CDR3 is CASSKGLADIAYEQYF. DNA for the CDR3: TGTGCCAGCAGCAAAGGACTAGCGGATATCGCCTACGAGCAGTACTTC.

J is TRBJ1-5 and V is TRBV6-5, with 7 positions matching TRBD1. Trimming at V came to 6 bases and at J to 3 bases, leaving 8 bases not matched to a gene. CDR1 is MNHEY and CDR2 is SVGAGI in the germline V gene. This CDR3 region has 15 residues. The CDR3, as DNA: TGTGCCAGCAGGCCACCAGGGGGAATCAATCAGCCCCAGCATTTT. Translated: CASRPPGGINQPQHF.

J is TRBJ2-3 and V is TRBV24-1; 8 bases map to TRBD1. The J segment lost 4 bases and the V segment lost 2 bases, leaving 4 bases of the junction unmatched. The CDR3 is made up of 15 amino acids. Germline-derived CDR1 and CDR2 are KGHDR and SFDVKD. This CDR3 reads CATSDWSGGPDTQYF. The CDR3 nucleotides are TGTGCCACCAGTGATTGGTCAGGGGGCCCAGATACGCAGTATTTT.

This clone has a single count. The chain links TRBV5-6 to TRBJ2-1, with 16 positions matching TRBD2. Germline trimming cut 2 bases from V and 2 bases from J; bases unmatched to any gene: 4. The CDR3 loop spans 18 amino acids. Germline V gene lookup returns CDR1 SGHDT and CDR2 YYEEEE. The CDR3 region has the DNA TGTGCCAGCAGCTTACCGGGACTAGCGGGGGGGACCTACAATGAGCAGTTCTTC. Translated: CASSLPGLAGGTYNEQFF.

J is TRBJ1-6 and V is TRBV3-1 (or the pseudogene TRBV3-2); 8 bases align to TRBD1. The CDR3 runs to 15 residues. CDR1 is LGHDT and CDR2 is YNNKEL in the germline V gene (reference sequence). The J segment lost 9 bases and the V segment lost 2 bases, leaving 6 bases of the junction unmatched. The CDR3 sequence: CASSQNRGFASPLHF. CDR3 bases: TGTGCCAGCAGCCAAAACAGGGGGTTTGCTTCACCCCTCCACTTT.

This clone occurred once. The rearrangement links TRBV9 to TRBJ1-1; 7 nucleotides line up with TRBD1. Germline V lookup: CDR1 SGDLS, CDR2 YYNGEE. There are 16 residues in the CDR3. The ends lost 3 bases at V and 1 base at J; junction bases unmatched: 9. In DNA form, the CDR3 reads TGTGCCAGCAGCGGAAACAGGGGTCTGGCGAACACTGAAGCTTTCTTT. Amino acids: CASSGNRGLANTEAFF.

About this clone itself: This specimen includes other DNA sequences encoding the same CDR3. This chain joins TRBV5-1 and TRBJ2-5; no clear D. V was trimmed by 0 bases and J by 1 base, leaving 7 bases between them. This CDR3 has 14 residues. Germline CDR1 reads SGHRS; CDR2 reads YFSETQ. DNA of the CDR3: TGCGCCAGCAGCTTGGGTCAGATCCAAGAGACCCAGTACTTC. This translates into CASSLGQIQETQYF.

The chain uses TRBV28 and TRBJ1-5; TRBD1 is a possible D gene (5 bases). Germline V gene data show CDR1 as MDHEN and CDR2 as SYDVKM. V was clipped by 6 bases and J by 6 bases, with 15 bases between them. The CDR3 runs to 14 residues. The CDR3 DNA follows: TGTGCCAGCAGAAAGGGTCCAGGGTCTCAGCCCCAGCATTTT. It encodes CASRKGPGSQPQHF. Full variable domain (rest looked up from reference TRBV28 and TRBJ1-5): DVKVTQSSRYLVKRTGEKVFLECVQDMDHENMFWYRQDPGLGLRLIYFSYDVKMKEKGDIPEGYSVSREKKERFSLILESASTNQTSMYLCASRKGPGSQPQHFGDGTRLSIL.

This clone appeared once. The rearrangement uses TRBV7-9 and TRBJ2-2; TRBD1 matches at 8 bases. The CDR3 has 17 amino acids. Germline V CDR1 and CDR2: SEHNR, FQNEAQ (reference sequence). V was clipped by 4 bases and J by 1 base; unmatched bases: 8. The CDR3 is CASSSGPGQGNTGELFF. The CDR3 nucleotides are TGTGCCAGCAGCTCAGGCCCCGGACAGGGGAACACCGGGGAGCTGTTTTTT. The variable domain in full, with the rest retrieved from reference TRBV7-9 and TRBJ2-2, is DTGVSQNPRHKITKRGQNVTFRCDPISEHNRLYWYRQTLGQGPEFLTYFQNEAQLEKSRLLSDRFSAERPKGSFSTLEIQRTEQGDSAMYLCASSSGPGQGNTGELFFGEGSRLTVL.

The CDR3 here is CASSKADRTGQYF. The CDR3 nucleotides are TGTGCCAGCAGCAAAGCGGACAGGACCGGACAGTACTTC. The gene calls are TRBV6-5 and TRBJ2-4; 7 nucleotides match TRBD1. This CDR3 contains 13 residues. CDR1 and CDR2 (germline): MNHEY, SVGAGI. V lost 6 bases, J lost 13 bases, and 12 bases stayed unmatched.

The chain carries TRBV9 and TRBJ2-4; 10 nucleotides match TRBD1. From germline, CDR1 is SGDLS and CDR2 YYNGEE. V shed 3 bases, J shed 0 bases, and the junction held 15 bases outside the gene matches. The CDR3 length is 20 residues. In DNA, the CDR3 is TGTGCCAGCAGCGGGGACCCAGGACCGGACAGGGGGTTAGCCAAAAACATTCAGTACTTC. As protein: CASSGDPGPDRGLAKNIQYF.

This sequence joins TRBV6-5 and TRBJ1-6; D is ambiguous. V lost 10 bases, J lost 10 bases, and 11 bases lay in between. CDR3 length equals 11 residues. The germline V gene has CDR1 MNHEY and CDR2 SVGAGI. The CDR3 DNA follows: TGTGCCAAAGAGGGTTACTCACCCCTCCACTTT. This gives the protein CAKEGYSPLHF.

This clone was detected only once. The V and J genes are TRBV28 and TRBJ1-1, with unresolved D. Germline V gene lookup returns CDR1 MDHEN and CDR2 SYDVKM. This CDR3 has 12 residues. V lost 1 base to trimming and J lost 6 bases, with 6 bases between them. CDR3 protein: CASSLLSSEAFF. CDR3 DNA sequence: TGTGCCAGCAGTTTATTGAGTTCTGAAGCTTTCTTT.

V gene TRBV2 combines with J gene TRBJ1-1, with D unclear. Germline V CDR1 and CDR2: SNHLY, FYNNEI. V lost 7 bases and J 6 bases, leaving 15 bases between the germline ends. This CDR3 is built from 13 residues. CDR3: CASIESRQAEAFF. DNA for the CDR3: TGTGCCAGCATCGAATCGAGGCAAGCTGAAGCTTTCTTT. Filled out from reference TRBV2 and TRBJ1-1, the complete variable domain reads EPEVTQTPSHQVTQMGQEVILRCVPISNHLYFYWYRQILGQKVEFLVSFYNNEISEKSEIFDDQFSVERPDGSNFTLKIRSTKLEDSAMYFCASIESRQAEAFFGQGTRLTVV.

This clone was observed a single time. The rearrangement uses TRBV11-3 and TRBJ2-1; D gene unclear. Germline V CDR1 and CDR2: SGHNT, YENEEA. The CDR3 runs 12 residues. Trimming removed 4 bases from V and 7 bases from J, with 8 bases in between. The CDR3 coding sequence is TGTGCCAGCAGCTCCAGGAATAATGAGCAGTTCTTC. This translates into CASSSRNNEQFF.

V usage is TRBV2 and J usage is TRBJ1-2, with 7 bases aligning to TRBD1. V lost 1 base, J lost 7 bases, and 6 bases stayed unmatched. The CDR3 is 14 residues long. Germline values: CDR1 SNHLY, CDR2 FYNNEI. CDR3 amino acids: CASSEEQGTFGYTF. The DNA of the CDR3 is TGTGCCAGCAGTGAAGAACAGGGGACTTTTGGCTACACCTTC.

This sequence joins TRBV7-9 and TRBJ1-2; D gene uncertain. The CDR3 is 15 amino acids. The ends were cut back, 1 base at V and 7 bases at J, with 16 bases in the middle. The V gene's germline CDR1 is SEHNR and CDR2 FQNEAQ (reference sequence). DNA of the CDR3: TGTGCCAGCAGCTTAGGGGGATCAGACGGGGTTGGCTACACCTTC. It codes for CASSLGGSDGVGYTF.

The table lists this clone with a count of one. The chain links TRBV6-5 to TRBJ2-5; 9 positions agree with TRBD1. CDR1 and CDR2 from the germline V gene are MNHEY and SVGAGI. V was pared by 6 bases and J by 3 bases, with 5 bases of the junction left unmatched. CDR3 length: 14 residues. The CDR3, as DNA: TGTGCCAGCAGGCCAACAGGGGGCGAAGAGACCCAGTACTTC. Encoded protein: CASRPTGGEETQYF.

The chain's CDR3 is CASSQEGANTYQETQYF. The DNA of the CDR3 is TGTGCCAGCAGCCAGGAGGGGGCGAATACGTACCAAGAGACCCAGTACTTC. This chain links TRBV4-2 with TRBJ2-5, with D possibly matching TRBD1 (7 bases). This CDR3 is 17 amino acids long. Germline loops: CDR1 LGHNA, CDR2 YNFKEQ. V shed 3 bases and J shed 0 bases, with 17 bases lying between them.

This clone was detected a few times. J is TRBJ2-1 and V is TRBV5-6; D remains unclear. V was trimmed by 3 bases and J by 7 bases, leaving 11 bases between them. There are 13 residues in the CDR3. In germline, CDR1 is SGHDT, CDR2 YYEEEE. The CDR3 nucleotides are TGTGCCAGCAGCTCTCTTGAGAAAAATGAGCAGTTCTTC. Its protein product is CASSSLEKNEQFF.

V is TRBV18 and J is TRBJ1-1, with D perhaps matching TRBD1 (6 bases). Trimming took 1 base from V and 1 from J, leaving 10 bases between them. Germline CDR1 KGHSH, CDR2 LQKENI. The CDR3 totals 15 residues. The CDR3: CASSPLPQGNTEAFF. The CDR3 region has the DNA TGTGCCAGCTCACCACTCCCACAGGGGAACACTGAAGCTTTCTTT.

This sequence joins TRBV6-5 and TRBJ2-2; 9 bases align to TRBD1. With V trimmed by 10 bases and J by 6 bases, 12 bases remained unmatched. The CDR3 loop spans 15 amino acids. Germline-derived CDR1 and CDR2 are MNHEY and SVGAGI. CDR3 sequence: CATQSGTGLPGELFF. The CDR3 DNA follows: TGTGCCACACAATCCGGGACAGGGTTGCCCGGGGAGCTGTTTTTT.

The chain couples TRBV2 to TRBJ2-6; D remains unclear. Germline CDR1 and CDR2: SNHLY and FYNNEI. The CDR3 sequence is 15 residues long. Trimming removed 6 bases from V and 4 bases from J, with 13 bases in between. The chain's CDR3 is CASSPLRSGANVLTF. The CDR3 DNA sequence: TGTGCCAGCAGCCCCCTGAGGAGCGGGGCCAACGTCCTGACTTTC.

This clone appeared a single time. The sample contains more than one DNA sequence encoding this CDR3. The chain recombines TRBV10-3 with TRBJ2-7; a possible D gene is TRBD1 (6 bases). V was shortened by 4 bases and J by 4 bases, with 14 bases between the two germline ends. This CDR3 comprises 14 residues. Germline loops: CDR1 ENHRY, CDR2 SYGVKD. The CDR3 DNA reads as TGTGCCATCAGTGGAACAGGGCGATCTTACGAGCAGTACTTC. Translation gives CAISGTGRSYEQYF.

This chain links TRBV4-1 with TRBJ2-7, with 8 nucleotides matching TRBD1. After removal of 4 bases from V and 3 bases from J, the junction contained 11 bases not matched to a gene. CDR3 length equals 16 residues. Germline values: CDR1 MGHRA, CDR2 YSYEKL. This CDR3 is CASSPLTGTGGYEQYF. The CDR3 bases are TGCGCCAGCAGCCCATTAACCGGGACAGGCGGCTACGAGCAGTACTTC.